This is a list of T cell receptor beta chains from one sample in a study of a mutant IDH1 vaccine in newly diagnosed glioma. Assay: immunoSEQ multiplex PCR; the TCRdb copy retains only in-frame clones and omits some. The sample consists of about 32,000 clones, roughly four fifths of them appearing once. The antigens these receptors bind are not known. This specimen consisted of PBMCs, obtained from a glioma patient whose treatment included an IDH1 peptide vaccine. These receptors were taken from a man aged 25 to 40 with glioma. CDR3s include the opening cysteine and the closing phenylalanine or tryptophan. Part of the rows lack a size; the others show once, few, many or a class for expanded clones.

v_gene	abundance	j_gene	CDR3aa
TRBV2	NA	TRBJ1-1	CASLRVPTEAFF
TRBV2	NA	TRBJ1-2	CASRWTGEYGYTF
TRBV6-5	NA	TRBJ2-5	CASSSGQGGETQYF
TRBV14	NA	TRBJ2-3	CASSHRTSVFTDTQYF
TRBV2	once	TRBJ1-5	CASKTEAGQPQHF
TRBV5-1	NA	TRBJ2-7	CASNAQSIGTLGEQYF
TRBV12-5	NA	TRBJ2-5	CASGAPLAGMGQETQYF
TRBV19	NA	TRBJ2-7	CASSMPGVSSYEQYF
TRBV9	NA	TRBJ2-1	CASSVGAPRGDEQFF
TRBV15	NA	TRBJ2-2	CATSREKGTVITGELFF
TRBV6-1	NA	TRBJ2-7	CASSEIGGLPYEQYF
TRBV6-1	NA	TRBJ1-5	CASNGRGRSNQPQHF
TRBV5-4	NA	TRBJ1-1	CASSLGGAWTEAFF
TRBV25-1	few	TRBJ1-1	CASRGLTGEAFF
TRBV29-1	NA	TRBJ1-1	CSVSFRGALPRAFF
TRBV5-1	NA	TRBJ2-5	CASSSLIPGIKTQYF
TRBV19	NA	TRBJ1-2	CASTPGGAVYGYTF
TRBV5-4	NA	TRBJ2-3	CASSLDRAPQYF
TRBV10-3	NA	TRBJ1-2	CAISLGQGAGGYTF
TRBV5-6	NA	TRBJ1-1	CASSSDTKAFF
TRBV7-9	NA	TRBJ1-1	CASSSLSTEAFF
TRBV27	NA	TRBJ1-2	CASSPGQGAGYTF
TRBV4-2	NA	TRBJ2-7	CASSQDLTSGSYEQYF
TRBV2	NA	TRBJ2-3	CASSGLARSTDTQYF
TRBV27	NA	TRBJ2-7	CASSLSTAHLATGAREQYF
TRBV13	NA	TRBJ2-1	CASSLDSTSGPSYNEQFF
TRBV7-2	few	TRBJ1-5	CASSLFGDSNQPQHF
TRBV7-2	NA	TRBJ2-7	CASSLASGLAVYEQYF
TRBV7-9	NA	TRBJ1-2	CASGQQGGGYTF
TRBV6-6	NA	TRBJ2-7	CASSRRPGSSYEQYF
TRBV10-3	NA	TRBJ1-1	CAISESGRGNTEAFF
TRBV5-1	NA	TRBJ2-7	CASSFIRQPSSYEQYF
TRBV2	NA	TRBJ1-4	CASRGTVSTNEKLFF
TRBV29-1	few	TRBJ2-2	CSAQGGSGAGELFF
TRBV5-1	NA	TRBJ2-7	CASSRDRGNYEQYF
TRBV11-3	NA	TRBJ2-5	CASSLIREETQYF
TRBV6-5	NA	TRBJ2-2	CASSWDRVAGELFF
TRBV19	NA	TRBJ1-4	CASSWTGDEKLFF
TRBV27	NA	TRBJ1-2	CASANSETSGHGNYTF
TRBV6-6	NA	TRBJ1-1	CASTKGGTEAFF
TRBV6-1	NA	TRBJ1-2	CASSWRGDGYTF
TRBV7-8	NA	TRBJ2-1	CASSPRRGRGNEQFF
TRBV11-1	NA	TRBJ2-7	CASSFFQGQEYF
TRBV6-5	NA	TRBJ1-5	CASRVGQYQPQHF
TRBV7-9	NA	TRBJ2-7	CASSFGPYAYEQYF
TRBV6-1	NA	TRBJ2-5	CASRGGRWETQYF
TRBV5-1	NA	TRBJ2-3	CASSLGTSGRAGVHTQYF
TRBV7-9	NA	TRBJ2-1	CASSLLAGGPGEQFF
TRBV25-1	few	TRBJ1-2	CASSESGYGYTF
TRBV5-1	NA	TRBJ2-4	CASSLTGGENIQYF
TRBV10-3	NA	TRBJ1-5	CAIRHGLEGNQPQHF
TRBV7-2	NA	TRBJ1-2	CASSLQGQGHYGYTF
TRBV29-1	NA	TRBJ2-7	CSGLGPYEQYF
TRBV7-6	once	TRBJ1-1	CASSLAPNTEAFF
TRBV7-6	once	TRBJ2-7	CASSLASGTGGSTGTYEQYF
TRBV5-1	NA	TRBJ1-2	CASSLVGGDYGYTF
TRBV19	NA	TRBJ1-2	CASGDRVFSYGYTF
TRBV9	few	TRBJ1-1	CASSGTGAYTEAFF
TRBV30	NA	TRBJ1-1	CAWSPRVVQMKAFF